Sequencing of this TCR beta chain was carried out in a study of beta chain features in type 1 diabetes. In this sample, this clone turned up a few times. Its antigen is still unknown. The study reverse transcribed the entire isolated RNA, so it sequenced expressed TCRB transcripts. Produced via immunoSEQ multiplex PCR; TCRdb's table is partial and in-frame only. The sample carries 130,000 to 150,000 clones, around 13% recorded once. Whole-study results and caveats: Sequencing used cDNA, and cells with high TCR expression could therefore be over-represented. Across all four CD4+ subsets, people with type 1 diabetes showed modestly shorter TCRB CDR3s.

In germline, CDR1 is LNHDA, CDR2 SQIVND (reference sequence). V was clipped by 10 bases and J by 0 bases; unmatched bases: 4. CDR3 size: 13 residues. The gene calls are TRBV19 and TRBJ2-3; 7 nucleotides match TRBD1. This sequence originates from a young man with type 1 diabetes. Sequenced: central memory CD4+ T cells from blood. CDR3 sequence: CATTGVSTDTQYF. DNA of the CDR3: TGTGCCACCACAGGGGTGAGCACAGATACGCAGTATTTT.